Presented here are 28 T cell receptor beta chains from one specimen sequenced in a study of cytomegalovirus exposure and HLA in healthy donors. Primers included in the PCR were 60 Vbeta and 13 Jbeta primers. Measured with immunoSEQ multiplex PCR; TCRdb has only the in-frame clones, and not every one. The table records 130,000 to 150,000 clones, about 80% of them present only once. What was sequenced was PBMCs. These TCRs come from a woman aged 55-70 years in good health and CMV-seropositive.

The chain employs TRBV5-4 and TRBJ2-3, with 9 bases identical to TRBD1. CDR1 is SGHNT, CDR2 YYREEE, per germline (reference sequence). CDR3 length equals 12 residues. The CDR3 loop reads CSLGQGADTQYF. In nucleotides, the CDR3 is TGTAGCCTGGGACAGGGTGCAGATACGCAGTATTTT.

The table lists this clone with a count of one. This sequence joins TRBV28 and TRBJ2-1; TRBD2 matches at 8 bases. V shed 6 bases, J shed 4 bases, and the junction held 8 bases outside the gene matches. The CDR3 runs to 15 residues. The germline gives CDR1 MDHEN, CDR2 SYDVKM. This CDR3 reads CASRTGGGRYNEQFF. The CDR3 nucleotides read TGTGCCAGCAGAACCGGGGGGGGGAGGTACAATGAGCAGTTCTTC.

The gene calls are TRBV7-9 and TRBJ2-7; no clear D gene. This CDR3 has 12 amino acids. The ends were cut back, 2 bases at V and 4 bases at J, with 6 bases in the middle. In germline, CDR1 is SEHNR, CDR2 FQNEAQ (reference sequence). In DNA form, the CDR3 reads TGTGCCAGCAGCTTAAGTGCGTACGAGCAGTACTTC. It encodes CASSLSAYEQYF.

This chain links TRBV6-5 with TRBJ2-7, with TRBD1 matching over 8 bases. The CDR3 runs 13 residues. Germline CDR1 MNHEY, CDR2 SVGAGI. Germline trimming cut 10 bases from V and 9 bases from J; bases unmatched to any gene: 14. The CDR3 loop reads CATATGAPSGQYF. The CDR3 DNA follows: TGTGCCACCGCGACAGGGGCACCCTCGGGGCAGTACTTC.

The V gene is TRBV29-1, the J gene TRBJ2-7, with 7 bases matching TRBD1. The V gene end was trimmed by 7 bases and the J gene end by 2 bases; junction bases not matched to a gene: 2. Germline V gene sequence: CDR1 SQVTM, CDR2 ANQGSEA. The CDR3 spans 11 residues. The CDR3 DNA sequence: TGCAGCGGGGGGACAGCCTACGAGCAGTACTTC. Translating it yields CSGGTAYEQYF.

This clone was observed once. The chain combines TRBV6-5 with TRBJ2-7, with a tentative D call TRBD1 (6 bases). The CDR3 is made up of 14 amino acids. Germline V gene sequence: CDR1 MNHEY, CDR2 SVGAGI. The V and J ends lost 5 bases and 5 bases respectively, with 16 bases between them. CDR3 in DNA: TGTGCCAGCAGTAGCAACAGGGTCAGCAACGAGCAGTACTTC. Translating it yields CASSSNRVSNEQYF.

This clone has a handful of counts. This chain uses TRBV7-6 with TRBJ2-7; D is perhaps TRBD2 (6 bases). Germline CDR1 and CDR2: SGHVS and FNYEAQ. Trimming removed 0 bases at V and 3 bases at J, with 12 bases between. The CDR3 consists of 15 residues. The chain's CDR3 is CASSLAHTSNYEQYF. The CDR3 DNA reads TGTGCCAGCAGCTTAGCCCATACTAGCAACTACGAGCAGTACTTC.

The rearrangement joins TRBV29-1 to TRBJ2-2, with D possibly matching TRBD1 (6 bases). CDR1 is SQVTM and CDR2 is ANQGSEA in the germline V gene. This CDR3 has 14 amino acids. Trimming took 4 bases from V and 4 from J, leaving 13 bases between them. The CDR3 sequence is CSVGNRATTGELFF. CDR3 DNA: TGCAGCGTTGGTAACAGGGCCACCACCGGGGAGCTGTTTTTT.

The table lists this clone with a count of one. V and J are TRBV5-6 and TRBJ1-1; TRBD1 agrees at 7 bases. This CDR3 comprises 15 residues. Germline CDR1 reads SGHDT; CDR2 reads YYEEEE. The V gene end was trimmed by 4 bases and the J gene end by 0 bases; junction bases not matched to a gene: 6. CDR3 nucleotide sequence: TGTGCCAGCAGCCTCAGACAGGGCATGAACACTGAAGCTTTCTTT. Translated, it gives CASSLRQGMNTEAFF. The full variable domain, completed using reference TRBV5-6 and TRBJ1-1, is DAGVTQSPTHLIKTRGQQVTLRCSPKSGHDTVSWYQQALGQGPQFIFQYYEEEERQRGNFPDRFSGHQFPNYSSELNVNALLLGDSALYLCASSLRQGMNTEAFFGQGTRLTVV.

The chain is built from TRBV7-9 and TRBJ2-4; TRBD1 matches 8 bases. CDR3 length equals 15 residues. Losses at the gene ends were 4 bases for V and 6 bases for J; bases not matched to a gene: 8. Per the germline V gene, CDR1 is SEHNR and CDR2 is FQNEAQ (reference sequence). CDR3 residues: CASSSGQGRGNIQYF. CDR3 DNA: TGTGCCAGCAGCTCCGGACAGGGCAGAGGAAACATTCAGTACTTC.

The chain joins TRBV6-1 to TRBJ2-7, with D possibly TRBD1 on 6 matching bases. V was clipped by 7 bases and J by 1 base, with 11 bases between them. The CDR3 sequence is 13 residues long. CDR1 is MNHNS, CDR2 SASEGT, per germline. CDR3 coding DNA: TGTGCCAGCAACTCGGGACAATCCTACGAGCAGTACTTC. Its translation is CASNSGQSYEQYF.

CDR3: CASSPTGTGVYGYTF. CDR3 in DNA: TGTGCCAGCAGCCCAACCGGGACAGGGGTATATGGCTACACCTTC. The rearrangement links TRBV5-5 to TRBJ1-2; 10 bases match TRBD1. The CDR3 length is 15 residues. The V and J ends lost 4 bases and 5 bases, in that order; junction bases with no gene match: 8. Germline lookup yields CDR1 SGHKS and CDR2 YYEKEE (reference sequence). The complete variable domain, with remaining parts taken from reference TRBV5-5 and TRBJ1-2, reads DAGVTQSPTHLIKTRGQQVTLRCSPISGHKSVSWYQQVLGQGPQFIFQYYEKEERGRGNFPDRFSARQFPNYSSELNVNALLLGDSALYLCASSPTGTGVYGYTFGSGTRLTVV.

This chain joins TRBV4-3 and TRBJ2-7; TRBD2 aligns across 11 bases. The CDR3 is 16 amino acids. V shed 3 bases and J 2 bases; nucleotides not matched to a gene: 6. Germline CDR1 reads LGHNA; CDR2 reads YSLEER. This chain's CDR3 is CASSHNRLAGPYEQYF. CDR3 bases: TGCGCCAGCAGCCACAACAGACTAGCGGGACCCTACGAGCAGTACTTC.

This clone occurred a few times. V gene TRBV27 combines with J gene TRBJ1-5, with TRBD1 identical over 8 bases. The germline CDR1 and CDR2 sequences are MNHEY and SMNVEV (reference sequence). The CDR3 is 15 residues long. Germline trimming cut 4 bases from V and 2 bases from J; bases unmatched to any gene: 4. The CDR3 DNA reads as TGTGCCAGCAGTTCGGACAGGGTCGGCAATCAGCCCCAGCATTTT. Residues: CASSSDRVGNQPQHF.

V is TRBV5-6 and J is TRBJ1-2; D remains unclear. The V end was cut by 0 bases, the J end by 4 bases, with 13 bases between. The CDR3 runs to 15 residues. Germline lookup yields CDR1 SGHDT and CDR2 YYEEEE. The DNA of the CDR3 is TGTGCCAGCAGCTTGGTGCGGGCGCGGGTCTATGGCTACACCTTC. It encodes CASSLVRARVYGYTF.

The chain uses TRBV13 and TRBJ2-7; possibly TRBD1 for D (5 bases). The germline V and J ends were trimmed by 5 bases and 3 bases, with 17 bases remaining between them. Per germline, CDR1 PRHDT and CDR2 FYEKMQ (reference sequence). The CDR3 length is 15 residues. The DNA for the CDR3 is TGTGCCAGCAGCCGAACTCCCTCGACAGTCTACGAGCAGTACTTC. Translation: CASSRTPSTVYEQYF.

This clone was seen only a few times. Here the CDR3 DNA reads TGTGCCAGCAGCTTCTGGGGCTCAATGGGGCAGTACTTC. Its protein is CASSFWGSMGQYF. The chain recombines TRBV6-1 with TRBJ2-7; tentative D call: TRBD1 (5 bases). Germline V gives CDR1 MNHNS, CDR2 SASEGT. This CDR3 spans 13 amino acids. V lost 6 bases, J lost 9 bases, and 18 bases lay in between.

The gene calls are TRBV7-9 and TRBJ2-2, with D possibly matching TRBD1 (5 bases). Trimming shortened V by 4 bases and J by 0 bases, and 21 bases separated the two germline ends. This CDR3 comprises 19 residues. CDR1 is SEHNR and CDR2 is FQNEAQ in the germline V gene (reference sequence). CDR3 sequence reads: CASSSIKPDSASNTGELFF. The CDR3 bases are TGTGCCAGCAGCTCAATCAAACCCGACAGCGCTTCGAACACCGGGGAGCTGTTTTTT. The full variable domain, rest sourced from reference TRBV7-9 and TRBJ2-2, is DTGVSQNPRHKITKRGQNVTFRCDPISEHNRLYWYRQTLGQGPEFLTYFQNEAQLEKSRLLSDRFSAERPKGSFSTLEIQRTEQGDSAMYLCASSSIKPDSASNTGELFFGEGSRLTVL.

V and J are TRBV2 and TRBJ2-5; 15 bases line up with TRBD2. With V trimmed by 5 bases and J by 3 bases, 4 bases remained unmatched. Germline V lookup: CDR1 SNHLY, CDR2 FYNNEI. CDR3 length equals 16 residues. The DNA for the CDR3 is TGTGCCAGCAGTCCCCGGACTAGCGGGAGGGAAGAGACCCAGTACTTC. Residues: CASSPRTSGREETQYF.

This chain uses TRBV27 with TRBJ1-2; 8 nucleotides align to TRBD1. J lost 4 bases, V lost 8 bases, and 3 bases had no gene match. Germline V CDR1 and CDR2: MNHEY, SMNVEV (reference sequence). CDR3 size: 12 residues. CDR3 region: CASADRGYGYTF. DNA for the CDR3: TGTGCCAGCGCTGACAGGGGCTATGGCTACACCTTC.

This clone was detected only a few times. This chain links TRBV25-1 with TRBJ2-3; 11 nucleotides line up with TRBD2. CDR1 and CDR2 (germline): MGHDK, SYGVNS. CDR3 length equals 16 residues. J was trimmed by 4 bases and V by 3 bases; bases with no gene match: 6. CDR3 in DNA: TGTGCCAGCAGTGAGAGTAGCGGGAGGGCCCCAGATACGCAGTATTTT. This codes for CASSESSGRAPDTQYF.

This chain links TRBV4-2 with TRBJ2-3, with D perhaps matching TRBD2 (5 bases). The CDR3 runs 16 residues. Germline V gene lookup returns CDR1 LGHNA and CDR2 YNFKEQ. Trimming removed 3 bases at V and 2 bases at J, with 15 bases between. This CDR3 reads CASSQALSDFTDTQYF. The CDR3 nucleotides are TGTGCCAGCAGCCAGGCTCTTAGCGACTTCACAGATACGCAGTATTTT.

The V call is TRBV27, the J call TRBJ1-5; possible D gene TRBD1, 5 bases. Germline assignment: CDR1 MNHEY and CDR2 SMNVEV (reference sequence). This CDR3 has 14 amino acids. V was cut by 5 bases and J by 4 bases, with 12 bases left in between. CDR3 DNA: TGTGCCAGCAGTCCGCAGGGAGGAAATCAGCCCCAGCATTTT. Amino acid sequence: CASSPQGGNQPQHF.

V gene TRBV5-8 combines with J gene TRBJ2-2, with 8 bases that match TRBD1. The CDR3 loop spans 16 amino acids. V shed 2 bases and J 0 bases; nucleotides not matched to a gene: 3. Germline loops: CDR1 SGHTS, CDR2 YDEGEE. The CDR3 loop reads CASSFRGQANTGELFF. CDR3 in DNA: TGTGCCAGCAGCTTTAGGGGACAGGCGAACACCGGGGAGCTGTTTTTT. Full variable domain (remainder filled in from reference TRBV5-8 and TRBJ2-2): EAGVTQSPTHLIKTRGQQATLRCSPISGHTSVYWYQQALGLGLQFLLWYDEGEERNRGNFPPRFSGRQFPNYSSELNVNALELEDSALYLCASSFRGQANTGELFFGEGSRLTVL.

The chain uses TRBV2 and TRBJ2-3, with a weak D call TRBD2 (5 bases). Trimming removed 6 bases at V and 0 bases at J, with 13 bases between. CDR3 length: 15 amino acids. Germline CDR1 and CDR2: SNHLY and FYNNEI. The CDR3 protein is CASSPTTGSTDTQYF. The CDR3 DNA reads TGTGCCAGCAGCCCGACGACGGGGAGCACAGATACGCAGTATTTT. Filled out from reference TRBV2 and TRBJ2-3, the complete variable domain reads EPEVTQTPSHQVTQMGQEVILRCVPISNHLYFYWYRQILGQKVEFLVSFYNNEISEKSEIFDDQFSVERPDGSNFTLKIRSTKLEDSAMYFCASSPTTGSTDTQYFGPGTRLTVL.

This clone appeared a single time. A junction boundary mismatches the germline segment, possibly from a read error. The chain recombines TRBV2 with TRBJ2-7; D is unclear. This CDR3 region has 14 residues. The V gene's germline CDR1 is SNHLY and CDR2 FYNNEI. The CDR3 region is CASSAFPLSNEQYF. CDR3 nucleotide sequence: TGTGCCAGTAGTGCGTTCCCCCTAAGCAACGAGCAGTACTTC.

V and J are TRBV7-9 and TRBJ2-7; 7 nucleotides agree with TRBD1. From germline, CDR1 is SEHNR and CDR2 FQNEAQ (reference sequence). Trimming cost V 0 bases and J 5 bases; bases outside gene matches: 4. The CDR3 runs 14 residues. CDR3 sequence: CASSLAGTAHEQYF. CDR3 nucleotide sequence: TGTGCCAGCAGCTTAGCCGGGACAGCCCACGAGCAGTACTTC. The variable domain in full, completed from reference TRBV7-9 and TRBJ2-7, reads DTGVSQNPRHKITKRGQNVTFRCDPISEHNRLYWYRQTLGQGPEFLTYFQNEAQLEKSRLLSDRFSAERPKGSFSTLEIQRTEQGDSAMYLCASSLAGTAHEQYFGPGTRLTVT.

This chain joins TRBV19 and TRBJ2-1; 13 bases match TRBD2. In germline, CDR1 is LNHDA, CDR2 SQIVND (reference sequence). Trimming at V came to 7 bases and at J to 0 bases, leaving 6 bases not matched to a gene. This CDR3 contains 17 residues. CDR3 protein: CASIETSGGSSYNEQFF. CDR3 sequence (DNA): TGTGCCAGTATTGAGACTAGCGGGGGGAGCTCCTACAATGAGCAGTTCTTC. Supplemented by reference TRBV19 and TRBJ2-1, the full variable domain reads DGGITQSPKYLFRKEGQNVTLSCEQNLNHDAMYWYRQDPGQGLRLIYYSQIVNDFQKGDIAEGYSVSREKKESFPLTVTSAQKNPTAFYLCASIETSGGSSYNEQFFGPGTRLTVL.